This T cell receptor (beta chain) was identified in a study of regulatory T cells in long-lasting Graves disease. The study's findings and limits: With persistent disease, TRBV28, TRBJ1-2 and TRBJ2-5 were the favored segments.

The sample holds many counts of this clonotype. The antigen is not known. Regarding time point: newly diagnosed GD, antithyroid drugs for less than 3 months. Following extraction of RNA from PBMCs, that RNA was used to make the TCR library. To make TCR beta libraries, researchers used iRepertoire HTBI primers and Arm-PCR of CDR3 regions. TCRdb passed the multiplex PCR reads through MiXCR, listing each CDR3 protein once. Here the sample spans approximately 350,000 distinct CDR3 sequences, roughly 15% being singletons. From germline, CDR1 is SGHTS and CDR2 YDEGEE. The CDR3 spans 14 residues. Trimming took 8 bases from V and 0 from J, leaving 14 bases between them. This sample was shared with a second study, whose subject was T cells in Graves' hyperthyroidism and ophthalmopathy.

The TCR was taken from a woman aged 18-35 years with Graves disease. Sequences were derived from peripheral blood mononuclear cells (PBMCs), sampled at new diagnosis, from a patient treated with antithyroid drugs. The chain carries TRBV5-8 and TRBJ1-2; TRBD1 might be the D (6 bases). The CDR3 sequence is CASPGTSPNYGYTF. DNA for the CDR3: TGTGCCAGTCCCGGGACATCCCCTAACTATGGCTACACCTTC.